These T cell receptor beta chains were read from a single sample in a study of cytomegalovirus exposure and HLA in healthy donors. Only in-frame clones appear in the TCRdb table, and some are missing; sequencing was by immunoSEQ multiplex PCR. The sample has approximately 43,000 clones, and its top ten clones hold approximately 2%. Sequencing was performed on PBMCs. The receptor source for this set is a woman aged 25 to 39 in good health and CMV-seronegative. Each CDR3 is given with its conserved first and last residue. Each record gives: V gene, J gene, D gene, CDR3 protein. A D gene is named only where the DNA matches it firmly.

v_gene: TRBV5-1; j_gene: TRBJ2-5; d_gene: TRBD1; CDR3aa: CASSSSGQRETQYF
v_gene: TRBV7-4; j_gene: TRBJ2-7; d_gene: TRBD2; CDR3aa: CASSLICGRAGYEQYF
v_gene: TRBV18; j_gene: TRBJ2-1; d_gene: TRBD2; CDR3aa: CASSRRRASGSGVEQFF
v_gene: TRBV6-5; j_gene: TRBJ1-1; d_gene: NA; CDR3aa: CASSVGQNTEAFF
v_gene: TRBV29-1; j_gene: TRBJ2-4; d_gene: TRBD1; CDR3aa: CSAAGGAKNIQYF
v_gene: TRBV6-1; j_gene: TRBJ2-7; d_gene: NA; CDR3aa: CASSEAVAYEQYF
v_gene: TRBV29-1; j_gene: TRBJ1-4; d_gene: NA; CDR3aa: CSATARGEKLFF
v_gene: TRBV5-4; j_gene: TRBJ1-5; d_gene: NA; CDR3aa: CASSQYQPQHF
v_gene: TRBV30; j_gene: NA; d_gene: TRBD1; CDR3aa: CACIRQGYEQYF
v_gene: TRBV7-9; j_gene: TRBJ1-5; d_gene: NA; CDR3aa: CASSSGGGNQPQHF
v_gene: TRBV6-5; j_gene: TRBJ2-2; d_gene: NA; CDR3aa: CASSYARDTGELFF
v_gene: TRBV12-5; j_gene: TRBJ2-7; d_gene: NA; CDR3aa: CASGLVPPGGEQYF
v_gene: TRBV13; j_gene: TRBJ1-2; d_gene: TRBD1; CDR3aa: CASSSDRGDYGYTF
v_gene: TRBV28; j_gene: TRBJ1-5; d_gene: TRBD1; CDR3aa: CASSPRTGSQPQHF
v_gene: TRBV9; j_gene: TRBJ2-7; d_gene: NA; CDR3aa: CASIVQAF
v_gene: TRBV6-6; j_gene: TRBJ2-2; d_gene: TRBD2; CDR3aa: CASITGTTHTGELFF
v_gene: TRBV9; j_gene: TRBJ2-3; d_gene: NA; CDR3aa: CASSVEGGSGTDTQYF
v_gene: TRBV18; j_gene: TRBJ2-6; d_gene: TRBD1; CDR3aa: CASSPRRQGEDSSGANVLTF
v_gene: TRBV28; j_gene: TRBJ1-4; d_gene: TRBD1; CDR3aa: CASRPGQGVMGEKLFF
v_gene: TRBV18; j_gene: TRBJ1-1; d_gene: NA; CDR3aa: CASSPGQGSTEAFF
v_gene: TRBV5-5; j_gene: TRBJ2-7; d_gene: TRBD1; CDR3aa: CASSKTGTGLGEQYF
v_gene: TRBV29-1; j_gene: TRBJ2-5; d_gene: TRBD2; CDR3aa: CSVTSGRGETQYF
v_gene: TRBV19; j_gene: TRBJ1-1; d_gene: TRBD1; CDR3aa: CASSSPRDRITVTEAFF
v_gene: TRBV7-9; j_gene: TRBJ2-1; d_gene: TRBD1; CDR3aa: CASSLAGGTEQFF
v_gene: TRBV4-1; j_gene: TRBJ2-1; d_gene: TRBD2; CDR3aa: CASSQPYSGAVQGEQFF
v_gene: TRBV30; j_gene: TRBJ2-1; d_gene: NA; CDR3aa: CAWSIQGNNEQFF
v_gene: TRBV5-1; j_gene: TRBJ1-1; d_gene: TRBD1; CDR3aa: CASRRTGMMNTEAFF
v_gene: TRBV6-1; j_gene: TRBJ1-1; d_gene: NA; CDR3aa: CASSGRVGGTEAFF
v_gene: TRBV6-1; j_gene: TRBJ2-1; d_gene: NA; CDR3aa: CASSGAGVSSDNEQFF
v_gene: TRBV9; j_gene: TRBJ2-7; d_gene: TRBD1; CDR3aa: CASSVIPGQGHEQYF
v_gene: TRBV29-1; j_gene: TRBJ1-2; d_gene: NA; CDR3aa: CSVVLGFNYGYTF
v_gene: TRBV29-1; j_gene: TRBJ2-1; d_gene: TRBD2; CDR3aa: CSVEDRGTSGTEQFF
v_gene: TRBV6-6; j_gene: TRBJ1-1; d_gene: NA; CDR3aa: CASSPQGVTEAFF
v_gene: TRBV6-9; j_gene: TRBJ1-1; d_gene: NA; CDR3aa: CASSRTAAEAFF
v_gene: TRBV6-5; j_gene: TRBJ2-1; d_gene: NA; CDR3aa: CASSNRGGEQFF
v_gene: TRBV28; j_gene: TRBJ1-4; d_gene: NA; CDR3aa: CASSLAGEKKLFF
v_gene: TRBV7-2; j_gene: TRBJ2-7; d_gene: TRBD2; CDR3aa: CASSFKSGRAPYEQYF
v_gene: TRBV5-1; j_gene: TRBJ2-7; d_gene: NA; CDR3aa: CASSLSQTPNEQYF
v_gene: TRBV2; j_gene: TRBJ1-1; d_gene: TRBD1; CDR3aa: CASSSTGGTEAFF
v_gene: TRBV5-1; j_gene: TRBJ2-5; d_gene: TRBD1; CDR3aa: CASSLVPTGSETQYF
v_gene: TRBV4-2; j_gene: TRBJ1-1; d_gene: NA; CDR3aa: CASSQDGVAAINTEAFF